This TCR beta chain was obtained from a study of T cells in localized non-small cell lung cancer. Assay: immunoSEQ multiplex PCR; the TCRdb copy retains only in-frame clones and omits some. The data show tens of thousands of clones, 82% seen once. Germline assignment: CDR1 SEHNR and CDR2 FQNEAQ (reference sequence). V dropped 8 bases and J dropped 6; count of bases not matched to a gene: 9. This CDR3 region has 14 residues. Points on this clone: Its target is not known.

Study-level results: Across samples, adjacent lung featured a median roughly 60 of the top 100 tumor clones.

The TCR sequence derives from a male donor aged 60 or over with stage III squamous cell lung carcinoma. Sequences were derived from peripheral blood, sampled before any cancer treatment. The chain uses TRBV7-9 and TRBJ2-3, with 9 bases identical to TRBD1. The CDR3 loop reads CASAITGGRDTQYF. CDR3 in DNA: TGTGCCAGCGCAATAACAGGGGGCCGGGATACGCAGTATTTT.